The clone carrying this TCR beta chain was counted only a few times. These data originate in a study of early T cells in non-severe SARS-CoV-2 infection. The V end lost 1 base, the J end lost 12 bases, and 10 bases lay between the germline ends. The CDR3 is made up of 11 amino acids. Germline V gene sequence: CDR1 SGHDN, CDR2 FVKESK. TCRdb redid the calling of the 5' RACE reads with MiXCR, one entry per CDR3 protein. The repertoire holds tens of thousands of distinct CDR3 sequences, with around 15% as singletons. The material was whole blood, obtained at baseline. The receptor comes from an adult who was a healthcare worker with PCR-confirmed SARS-CoV-2 infection or an uninfected control (not recorded which). The V call is TRBV14, the J call TRBJ2-7, with D unclear. The CDR3 sequence is CASSQVSMRYF. The CDR3 DNA is TGTGCCAGCAGCCAAGTGTCGATGAGGTACTTC.